A selection of T cell receptor beta chains follows, all from one sample in a study of blood T cell repertoires in COVID-19. Only in-frame clones appear in the TCRdb table, and some are missing; sequencing was by immunoSEQ multiplex PCR. The table records 150,000 to 200,000 clones, 75% to 85% of them present only once. The sample was PBMCs or T cells enriched from blood (not recorded which). The receptor set was obtained from a man aged 35 to 55 who had recovered from COVID-19. Each CDR3 is given with its conserved first and last residue. The order of the fields is D gene, CDR3 length, V gene, J gene, clone size, CDR3 protein, CDR3 DNA. A D gene is named only where the DNA matches it firmly. Size is omitted from some rows. Given values are once, few, many or a class for expanded clones.

D: NA
length: 16
V: TRBV11-3
J: TRBJ1-6
size: NA
CDR3: CASSLGTGNNNSPLHF
DNA: TGTGCCAGCAGCTTAGGTACAGGCAATAATAATTCACCCCTCCACTTT

D: TRBD1
length: 15
V: TRBV13
J: TRBJ2-3
size: NA
CDR3: CASSFDRGATDTQYF
DNA: TGTGCCAGCAGCTTTGACAGGGGCGCGACAGATACGCAGTATTTT

D: TRBD1
length: 13
V: TRBV3-1/TRBV3-2
J: TRBJ2-7
size: NA
CDR3: CASSSDRDYEQYF
DNA: TGTGCCAGCAGCTCGGACAGGGATTACGAGCAGTACTTC

D: NA
length: 13
V: TRBV6-1
J: TRBJ1-5
size: NA
CDR3: CASSDTGNQPQHF
DNA: TGTGCCAGCAGTGATACAGGGAATCAGCCCCAGCATTTT

D: NA
length: 16
V: TRBV2
J: TRBJ1-6
size: once
CDR3: CATRETGSSYNSPLHF
DNA: TGTGCCACCCGTGAAACAGGGAGCTCCTATAATTCACCCCTCCACTTT

D: NA
length: 16
V: TRBV18
J: TRBJ1-5
size: NA
CDR3: CASSPPTGRGNQPQHF
DNA: TGTGCCAGCTCACCACCGACAGGCCGGGGCAATCAGCCCCAGCATTTT

D: TRBD1
length: 15
V: TRBV3-1/TRBV3-2
J: TRBJ1-6
size: NA
CDR3: CASSLDTGVNSPLHF
DNA: TGTGCCAGCAGCCTCGACACAGGGGTTAATTCACCCCTCCACTTT

D: NA
length: 14
V: TRBV27
J: TRBJ2-5
size: once
CDR3: CASSLRGLQETQYF
DNA: TGTGCCAGCAGTTTGCGGGGGCTACAAGAGACCCAGTACTTC

D: NA
length: 13
V: TRBV6-2/TRBV6-3
J: TRBJ1-5
size: NA
CDR3: CASSYGQGQPQHF
DNA: TGTGCCAGCAGTTACGGGCAGGGACAGCCCCAGCATTTT

D: TRBD1
length: 13
V: TRBV6-5
J: TRBJ1-3
size: NA
CDR3: CASTGDSAYSWDF
DNA: TGTGCCAGCACCGGGGACAGTGCCTATAGTTGGGATTTT

D: TRBD2
length: 15
V: TRBV18
J: TRBJ2-1
size: NA
CDR3: CASSRGGGTYNEQFF
DNA: TGTGCCAGCTCCCGTGGCGGGGGGACCTACAATGAGCAGTTCTTC

D: NA
length: 16
V: TRBV6-2/TRBV6-3
J: TRBJ1-3
size: NA
CDR3: CASSAYRDRSGNTIYF
DNA: TGTGCCAGCAGTGCCTACAGGGATCGCTCTGGAAACACCATATATTTT

D: TRBD2
length: 15
V: TRBV5-1
J: TRBJ2-1
size: NA
CDR3: CASSWTSGTYNEQFF
DNA: TGCGCCAGCAGCTGGACTAGCGGGACCTACAATGAGCAGTTCTTC

D: NA
length: 14
V: TRBV14
J: TRBJ2-1
size: NA
CDR3: CASSQDMEYNEQFF
DNA: TGTGCCAGCAGCCAAGACATGGAGTACAATGAGCAGTTCTTC

D: NA
length: 12
V: TRBV2
J: TRBJ2-7
size: many
CDR3: CASREGMGEQYF
DNA: TGTGCCAGCAGGGAGGGGATGGGCGAGCAGTACTTC

D: NA
length: 12
V: TRBV6-1
J: TRBJ1-1
size: once
CDR3: CASSDWGAEAFF
DNA: TGTGCCAGCAGTGATTGGGGGGCTGAAGCTTTCTTT

D: NA
length: 18
V: TRBV27
J: TRBJ1-6
size: NA
CDR3: CASSLRAGSSSYNSPLHF
DNA: TGTGCCAGCAGTTTACGAGCAGGGTCCAGCTCCTATAATTCACCCCTCCACTTT

D: NA
length: 13
V: TRBV19
J: TRBJ2-5
size: NA
CDR3: CASSIVGRETQYF
DNA: TGTGCCAGTAGTATTGTGGGCCGGGAGACCCAGTACTTC

D: TRBD2
length: 15
V: TRBV7-3
J: TRBJ2-1
size: NA
CDR3: CASSSGLAGGNEQFF
DNA: TGTGCCAGCAGCTCGGGACTAGCGGGGGGCAATGAGCAGTTCTTC

D: NA
length: 16
V: TRBV3-1/TRBV3-2
J: TRBJ2-2
size: NA
CDR3: CASSQGLSSYTGELFF
DNA: TGTGCCAGCAGCCAAGGCCTTTCTAGCTACACCGGGGAGCTGTTTTTT

D: TRBD1
length: 11
V: TRBV20-1
J: TRBJ2-7
size: NA
CDR3: CSARDRGEQYF
DNA: TGCAGTGCTCGCGACAGGGGCGAGCAGTACTTC

D: NA
length: 16
V: TRBV3-1/TRBV3-2
J: TRBJ1-2
size: many
CDR3: CASSQGSGSMVHGYTF
DNA: TGTGCCAGCAGCCAAGGTTCAGGGTCGATGGTCCACGGCTACACCTTC

D: NA
length: 14
V: TRBV2
J: TRBJ1-5
size: NA
CDR3: CASSDRQYNQPQHF
DNA: TGTGCCAGCAGCGATAGACAGTACAATCAGCCCCAGCATTTT

D: NA
length: 14
V: TRBV3-1/TRBV3-2
J: TRBJ2-1
size: NA
CDR3: CASSRSGQLNEQFF
DNA: TGTGCCAGCAGCCGCAGTGGGCAGTTAAATGAGCAGTTCTTC

D: TRBD1
length: 16
V: TRBV19
J: TRBJ1-5
size: NA
CDR3: CASSVSGTGLNQPQHF
DNA: TGTGCCAGTAGTGTATCCGGGACAGGGCTCAATCAGCCCCAGCATTTT

D: TRBD2
length: 16
V: TRBV11-1
J: TRBJ2-1
size: NA
CDR3: CASSPRLAGTYNEQFF
DNA: TGTGCCAGCAGCCCACGACTAGCGGGAACCTACAATGAGCAGTTCTTC

D: NA
length: 16
V: TRBV3-1/TRBV3-2
J: TRBJ1-4
size: NA
CDR3: CASSHRAGGTNEKLFF
DNA: TGTGCCAGCAGCCACCGGGCCGGGGGAACTAATGAAAAACTGTTTTTT

D: NA
length: 13
V: TRBV14
J: TRBJ1-4
size: NA
CDR3: CASSQILSEKLFF
DNA: TGTGCCAGCAGCCAAATACTGTCTGAAAAACTGTTTTTT

D: NA
length: 12
V: TRBV5-1
J: TRBJ1-1
size: NA
CDR3: CASSPVAGEAFF
DNA: TGCGCCAGCAGCCCGGTGGCGGGTGAAGCTTTCTTT

D: NA
length: 13
V: TRBV3-1/TRBV3-2
J: TRBJ2-3
size: NA
CDR3: CASSQTWRDTQYF
DNA: TGTGCCAGCAGCCAAACCTGGCGGGATACGCAGTATTTT

D: TRBD2
length: 16
V: TRBV27
J: TRBJ2-7
size: NA
CDR3: CASSSRAGGSSYEQYF
DNA: TGTGCCAGCAGCTCGAGGGCGGGGGGTAGCTCCTACGAGCAGTACTTC

D: NA
length: 12
V: TRBV9
J: TRBJ1-1
size: NA
CDR3: CASSVGSGGAFF
DNA: TGTGCCAGCAGCGTAGGATCTGGCGGAGCTTTCTTT

D: TRBD2
length: 15
V: TRBV7-3
J: TRBJ2-1
size: NA
CDR3: CASSPGTSGGDEQFF
DNA: TGTGCCAGCAGCCCAGGGACTAGCGGGGGCGATGAGCAGTTCTTC

D: TRBD2
length: 17
V: TRBV15
J: TRBJ2-1
size: many
CDR3: CATSRRIAGSSYNEQFF
DNA: TGTGCCACCAGCAGACGGATAGCGGGGAGCTCCTACAATGAGCAGTTCTTC

D: TRBD1
length: 14
V: TRBV28
J: TRBJ2-4
size: NA
CDR3: CASGIIGTVNIQYF
DNA: TGTGCCAGCGGGATAATCGGGACAGTTAACATTCAGTACTTC

D: NA
length: 13
V: TRBV9
J: TRBJ1-6
size: few
CDR3: CASSVTGNSPLHF
DNA: TGTGCCAGCAGCGTAACGGGAAATTCACCCCTCCACTTT

D: NA
length: 14
V: TRBV7-2
J: TRBJ1-5
size: NA
CDR3: CASSLKGGNQPQHF
DNA: TGTGCCAGCAGCTTAAAAGGGGGCAATCAGCCCCAGCATTTT